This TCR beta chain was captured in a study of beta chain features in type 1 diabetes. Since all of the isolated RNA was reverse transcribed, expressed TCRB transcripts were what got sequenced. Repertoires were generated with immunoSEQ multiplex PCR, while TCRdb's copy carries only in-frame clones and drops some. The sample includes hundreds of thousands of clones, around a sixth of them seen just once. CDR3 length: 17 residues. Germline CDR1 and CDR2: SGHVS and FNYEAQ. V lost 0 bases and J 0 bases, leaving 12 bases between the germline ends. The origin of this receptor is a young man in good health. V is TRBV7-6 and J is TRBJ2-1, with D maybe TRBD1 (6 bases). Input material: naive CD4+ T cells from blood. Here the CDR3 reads CASSLAPGQSSYNEQFF. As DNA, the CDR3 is TGTGCCAGCAGCTTAGCCCCGGGACAAAGCTCCTACAATGAGCAGTTCTTC.